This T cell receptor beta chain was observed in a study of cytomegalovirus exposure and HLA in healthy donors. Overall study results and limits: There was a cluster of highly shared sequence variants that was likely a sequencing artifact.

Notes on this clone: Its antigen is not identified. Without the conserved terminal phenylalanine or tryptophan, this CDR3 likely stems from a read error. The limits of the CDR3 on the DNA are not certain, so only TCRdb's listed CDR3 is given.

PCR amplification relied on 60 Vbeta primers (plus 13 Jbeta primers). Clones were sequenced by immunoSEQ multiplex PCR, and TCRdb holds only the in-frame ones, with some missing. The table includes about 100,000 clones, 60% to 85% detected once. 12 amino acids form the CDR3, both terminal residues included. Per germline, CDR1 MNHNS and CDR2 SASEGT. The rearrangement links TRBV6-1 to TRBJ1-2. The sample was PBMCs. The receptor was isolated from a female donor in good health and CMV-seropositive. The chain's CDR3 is CASTGGGDIFFG.